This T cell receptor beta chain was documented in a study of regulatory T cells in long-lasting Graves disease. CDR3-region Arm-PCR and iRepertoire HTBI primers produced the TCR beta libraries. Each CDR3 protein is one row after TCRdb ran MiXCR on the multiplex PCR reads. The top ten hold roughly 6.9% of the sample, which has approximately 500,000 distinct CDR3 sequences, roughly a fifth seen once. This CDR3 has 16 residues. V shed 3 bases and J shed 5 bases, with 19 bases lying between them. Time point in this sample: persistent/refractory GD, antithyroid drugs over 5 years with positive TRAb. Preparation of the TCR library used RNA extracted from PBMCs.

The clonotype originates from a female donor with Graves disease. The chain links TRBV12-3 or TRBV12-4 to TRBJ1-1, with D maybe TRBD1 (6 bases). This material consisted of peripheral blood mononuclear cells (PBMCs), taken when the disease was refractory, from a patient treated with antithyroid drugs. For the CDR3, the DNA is TGTGCCAGCAGTTTGTCTCCAGGGGAAGGGTGGACTGAAGCTTTCTTT. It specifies CASSLSPGEGWTEAFF.